Included here is one T cell receptor (beta chain) sequence, with context. The antigen remains undetermined. The data derive from a study of monozygotic twins with cystic fibrosis. The method was immunoSEQ multiplex PCR; TCRdb's version includes in-frame clones alone and lacks a portion of them. Here the sample spans around 10,000 clones, more than 95% being singletons. Study results and limitations: Monozygotic CF twins shared more identical nucleotide clonotypes than unrelated patients. Clonality was generally low (median around 0.009), higher in the most severe patients.

This TCR was sampled from a boy between 10 and 17 years old with cystic fibrosis. The sequenced sample was blood.

This CDR3 reads CAWTSGVAGGRETQYF. The CDR3 DNA reads as TGTGCCTGGACCTCGGGGGTAGCGGGAGGGCGGGAGACCCAGTACTTC. The J gene is TRBJ2-5, the V gene TRBV30, with 11 positions matching TRBD2. The germline V gene has CDR1 GTSNPN and CDR2 SVGIG (reference sequence). V shed 4 bases and J 5 bases; nucleotides not matched to a gene: 12. The CDR3 has 16 amino acids.